This TCR beta chain was recorded in a study of blood T cell repertoires in COVID-19. Study information: From the United States, Italy and Spain came samples of acute and convalescent COVID-19. Nucleic acid was either cDNA or gDNA, and it came from T cells, B-cell-depleted T cells, or PBMCs.

With 0 bases removed from V and 7 bases from J, the gap between germline ends came to 9 bases. This CDR3 has 13 residues. Germline assignment: CDR1 MNHEY and CDR2 SVGEGT. As originally analysed: Reference gene primer amplification gave nucleated cell count estimates. The repertoire was sequenced with immunoSEQ multiplex PCR; TCRdb's copy has only in-frame clones and lacks some. V, J and clone size are those of that table, while D and trimming were read from the DNA. The sample holds around 200,000 clones, around 86% seen once. The chain is built from TRBV6-2 or TRBV6-3 and TRBJ1-1; TRBD1 is a possible D gene (5 bases). The sample was peripheral blood. The TCR was taken from a middle-aged man with active or convalescent COVID-19. CDR3: CASSYSTVFEAFF. CDR3 DNA sequence: TGTGCCAGCAGTTACTCGACAGTCTTTGAAGCTTTCTTT.